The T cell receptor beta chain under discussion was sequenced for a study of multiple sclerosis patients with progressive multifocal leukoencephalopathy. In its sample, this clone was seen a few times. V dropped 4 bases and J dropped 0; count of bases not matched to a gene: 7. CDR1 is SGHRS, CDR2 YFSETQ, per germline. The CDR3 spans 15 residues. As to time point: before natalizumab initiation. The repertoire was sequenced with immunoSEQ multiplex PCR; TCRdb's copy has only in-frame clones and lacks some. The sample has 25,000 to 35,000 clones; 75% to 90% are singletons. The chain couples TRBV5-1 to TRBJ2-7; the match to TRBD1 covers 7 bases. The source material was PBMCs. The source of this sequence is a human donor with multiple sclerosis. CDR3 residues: CASSPGQEISYEQYF. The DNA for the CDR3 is TGCGCCAGCAGCCCCGGACAGGAGATCTCCTACGAGCAGTACTTC.